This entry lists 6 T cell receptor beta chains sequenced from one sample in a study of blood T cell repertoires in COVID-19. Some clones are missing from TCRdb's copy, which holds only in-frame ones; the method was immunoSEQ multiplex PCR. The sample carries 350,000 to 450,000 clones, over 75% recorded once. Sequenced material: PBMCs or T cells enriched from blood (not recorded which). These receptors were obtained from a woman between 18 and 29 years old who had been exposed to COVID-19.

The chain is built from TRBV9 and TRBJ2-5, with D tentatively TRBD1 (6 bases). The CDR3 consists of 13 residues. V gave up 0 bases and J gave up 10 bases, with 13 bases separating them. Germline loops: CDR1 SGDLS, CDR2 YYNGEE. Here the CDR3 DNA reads TGTGCCAGCAGCGTAGCCTTCCAGGGACACCAGTACTTC. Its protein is CASSVAFQGHQYF.

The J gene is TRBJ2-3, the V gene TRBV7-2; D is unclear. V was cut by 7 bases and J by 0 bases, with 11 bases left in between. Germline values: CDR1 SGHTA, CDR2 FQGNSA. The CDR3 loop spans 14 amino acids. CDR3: CASKRRSSTDTQYF. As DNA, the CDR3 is TGTGCCAGCAAGCGCCGGTCTAGCACAGATACGCAGTATTTT.

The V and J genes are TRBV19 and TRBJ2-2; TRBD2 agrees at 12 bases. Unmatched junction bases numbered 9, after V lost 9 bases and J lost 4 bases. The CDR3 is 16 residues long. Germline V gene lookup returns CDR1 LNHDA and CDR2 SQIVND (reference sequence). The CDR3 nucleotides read TGTGCCAGAAACCCTAGCGGGGGGGCGGGCACCGGGGAGCTGTTTTTT. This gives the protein CARNPSGGAGTGELFF.

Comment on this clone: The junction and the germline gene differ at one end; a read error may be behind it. The CDR3 region has the DNA TGTGCCAGCAGTGAAAGTCAACCCAGGGCAGGTGTTTTT. Amino acids: CASSESQPRAGVF. V is TRBV6-1 and J is TRBJ1-3, with TRBD1 as a possible D gene (5 bases). The CDR3 has 13 residues. Germline CDR1 MNHNS, CDR2 SASEGT.

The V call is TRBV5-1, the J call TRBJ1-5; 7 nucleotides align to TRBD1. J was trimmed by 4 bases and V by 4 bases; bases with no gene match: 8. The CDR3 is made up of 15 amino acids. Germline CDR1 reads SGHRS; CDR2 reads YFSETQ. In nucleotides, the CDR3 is TGCGCCAGCAGCCCAGAGACAGGGTTGAATCAGCCCCAGCATTTT. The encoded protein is CASSPETGLNQPQHF.

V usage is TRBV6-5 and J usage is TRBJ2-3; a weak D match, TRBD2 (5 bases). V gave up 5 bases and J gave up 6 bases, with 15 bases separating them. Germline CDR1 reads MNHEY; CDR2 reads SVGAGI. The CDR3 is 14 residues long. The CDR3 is CASSPTRVRDTQYF. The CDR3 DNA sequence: TGTGCCAGCAGTCCTACTAGGGTCAGGGATACGCAGTATTTT.